The 22 T cell receptor beta chains presented below share a single source sample, sequenced in a study of CD8+CD57+ T cells in acquired aplastic anemia. CDR3 and TCR beta VDJ profiling relied on genomic DNA as the template. TCRdb re-called the reads with MiXCR, one entry per CDR3 protein. The table lists 200,000 to 250,000 distinct CDR3 sequences, approximately 51% of them singletons. Sequencing involved patients with CD8+CD57+ cell expansion previously shown by flow cytometry. Sequencing used sorted CD4+, CD8+, or CD8+CD57+ T cells (not recorded which) from PBMCs. These receptors were taken from a human donor with aplastic anemia.

This rearrangement joins TRBV19 to TRBJ2-7, with TRBD2 matching 8 bases. V shed 3 bases and J 2 bases; nucleotides not matched to a gene: 9. CDR1 and CDR2 from the germline V gene are LNHDA and SQIVND (reference sequence). CDR3 size: 16 residues. This CDR3 reads CASSIGRGGPAYEQYF. DNA of the CDR3: TGTGCCAGTAGTATCGGACGGGGGGGGCCGGCCTACGAGCAGTACTTC.

With respect to this clonotype: Possible read error: a much larger clone is one base away. This chain joins TRBV2 and TRBJ2-7, with 12 bases fitting TRBD1. CDR3 length equals 14 residues. CDR1 is SNHLY and CDR2 is FYNNEI in the germline V gene. Unmatched junction bases numbered 8, after V lost 7 bases and J lost 7 bases. CDR3 residues: CASKPGQGAWEQYF. In DNA form, the CDR3 reads TGTGCCAGCAAACCGGGACAGGGGGCGTGGGAGCAGTACTTC.

The chain is built from TRBV10-1 and TRBJ1-5, with D possibly being TRBD1 (5 bases). From germline, CDR1 is WNHNN and CDR2 SYGVQD (reference sequence). V lost 3 bases to trimming and J lost 14 bases, with 23 bases between them. The CDR3 consists of 15 residues. The CDR3 sequence is CASSDGTSAYAHEHF. The CDR3 nucleotides read TGCGCCAGCAGTGATGGGACTAGCGCTTACGCCCACGAGCATTTT.

This clonotype turned up a few times. The V gene is TRBV3-1, the J gene TRBJ1-5; 10 nucleotides match TRBD1. CDR3 length: 17 residues. V trimming: 2 bases; J trimming: 0 bases; junction bases outside the gene matches: 4. CDR1 and CDR2 from the germline V gene are LGHDT and YNNKEL (reference sequence). CDR3 amino acids: CASSQWTGGYSNQPQHF. The CDR3 DNA sequence: TGTGCCAGCAGCCAATGGACAGGGGGGTATAGCAATCAGCCCCAGCATTTT.

The rearrangement links TRBV12-3 or TRBV12-4 to TRBJ2-7; 11 nucleotides agree with TRBD2. The CDR3 runs 15 residues. The trim removed 6 bases at V and 3 bases at J, leaving 7 bases unmatched. The CDR3 sequence: CASRETSGDNYEQYF. CDR3 DNA: TGTGCCAGCAGGGAGACTAGCGGGGACAACTACGAGCAGTACTTC.

The chain carries TRBV5-1 and TRBJ1-6; 7 bases agree with TRBD1. Germline V gene sequence: CDR1 SGHRS, CDR2 YFSETQ. V dropped 0 bases and J dropped 9; count of bases not matched to a gene: 6. This CDR3 is 15 amino acids long. The CDR3 region is CASSLGQGEGSPLHF. CDR3 DNA sequence: TGCGCCAGCAGCTTGGGACAGGGCGAGGGTTCACCCCTCCACTTT.

The chain combines TRBV5-1 with TRBJ1-1; D is perhaps TRBD1 (5 bases). Germline CDR1 reads SGHRS; CDR2 reads YFSETQ. The CDR3 loop spans 14 amino acids. V was pared by 2 bases and J by 7 bases, with 15 bases between. This chain's CDR3 is CASSFNRPANEAFF. CDR3 DNA sequence: TGCGCCAGCAGCTTTAACAGGCCGGCTAATGAAGCTTTCTTT. The complete variable domain, with remaining parts taken from reference TRBV5-1 and TRBJ1-1, reads KAGVTQTPRYLIKTRGQQVTLSCSPISGHRSVSWYQQTPGQGLQFLFEYFSETQRNKGNFPGRFSGRQFSNSRSEMNVSTLELGDSALYLCASSFNRPANEAFFGQGTRLTVV.

The chain combines TRBV19 with TRBJ2-6; 11 bases are shared with TRBD1. The CDR3 is 19 residues long. Trimming took 8 bases from V and 3 from J; bases not matched to a gene: 15. Germline values: CDR1 LNHDA, CDR2 SQIVND (reference sequence). CDR3 in amino acids: CASSPRSGQGASGANVLTF. The CDR3 bases are TGTGCCAGTTCACCAAGATCCGGACAGGGGGCTAGTGGGGCCAACGTCCTGACTTTC.

This chain uses TRBV19 with TRBJ1-1, with TRBD1 matching over 7 bases. The CDR3 contains 14 residues. Germline V gene sequence: CDR1 LNHDA, CDR2 SQIVND (reference sequence). V lost 6 bases, J lost 4 bases, and 8 bases stayed unmatched. The CDR3 loop is CASSLTGKTTEAFF. The CDR3 bases are TGTGCCAGTAGCCTGACAGGGAAGACCACTGAAGCTTTCTTT.

This clonotype was seen at least ten times. The V gene is TRBV29-1, the J gene TRBJ2-5; D is perhaps TRBD2 (6 bases). From germline, CDR1 is SQVTM and CDR2 ANQGSEA. Deletions cut 4 bases from V and 2 bases from J, with 8 bases between. CDR3 size: 12 residues. CDR3 DNA: TGCAGCGTTGCTGGGGGGCAAGAGACCCAGTACTTC. Amino acid sequence: CSVAGGQETQYF.

In this sample, this clonotype turned up many times. This chain uses TRBV7-8 with TRBJ1-1; D is undetermined. Germline-derived CDR1 and CDR2 are SGHVS and FQNEAQ. The CDR3 length is 10 residues. V shed 5 bases and J shed 7 bases, with 5 bases lying between them. The CDR3 coding sequence is TGTGCCAGCAGCCCGCGTGAAGCTTTCTTT. This encodes CASSPREAFF.

This clonotype was counted ten times or more. V is TRBV9 and J is TRBJ2-3; TRBD1 is a possible D gene (6 bases). The V end lost 3 bases, the J end lost 1 base, and 12 bases lay between the germline ends. The CDR3 loop spans 15 amino acids. Germline V gene sequence: CDR1 SGDLS, CDR2 YYNGEE. The CDR3 coding sequence is TGTGCCAGCAGCGCAAGGGACACCCGCACAGATACGCAGTATTTT. As protein: CASSARDTRTDTQYF.

This clonotype was seen many times. This rearrangement joins TRBV20-1 to TRBJ2-5, with TRBD2 matching 7 bases. Germline CDR1 is DFQATT and CDR2 is SNEGSKA (reference sequence). CDR3 length equals 16 residues. Trimming cost V 5 bases and J 0 bases; bases outside gene matches: 12. CDR3 coding DNA: TGCAGTGCTGGACTAGGGTGGGGGAGGGACCAAGAGACCCAGTACTTC. Amino acids: CSAGLGWGRDQETQYF.

This clonotype has at least ten counts. The chain employs TRBV9 and TRBJ2-5; 12 positions match TRBD2. CDR3 length: 16 residues. The V gene's germline CDR1 is SGDLS and CDR2 YYNGEE. The ends lost 4 bases at V and 5 bases at J; junction bases unmatched: 9. CDR3 protein: CASSLTSGGTAETQYF. In DNA form, the CDR3 reads TGTGCCAGCAGCCTGACTAGCGGGGGTACCGCGGAGACCCAGTACTTC.

This clonotype occurred a few times. The V call is TRBV20-1, the J call TRBJ1-1, with 9 positions matching TRBD1. The V segment lost 2 bases and the J segment 1 base; nucleotides outside the gene matches: 5. CDR3 length: 15 amino acids. Germline V gene sequence: CDR1 DFQATT, CDR2 SNEGSKA (reference sequence). The DNA of the CDR3 is TGCAGTGCTAGAAACCCGGGACAGGGGAACACTGAAGCTTTCTTT. Translating gives CSARNPGQGNTEAFF.

The rearrangement uses TRBV20-1 and TRBJ2-7; possibly TRBD2 for D (6 bases). The germline gives CDR1 DFQATT, CDR2 SNEGSKA (reference sequence). V shed 6 bases and J shed 5 bases, with 23 bases lying between them. The CDR3 is made up of 15 amino acids. CDR3 region: CSALPPGGGFNEQYF. Here the CDR3 DNA reads TGCAGTGCCTTACCGCCCGGTGGGGGGTTCAACGAGCAGTACTTC.

This clonotype was picked up many times. The chain is built from TRBV5-4 and TRBJ2-2; 7 nucleotides align to TRBD2. Germline-derived CDR1 and CDR2 are SGHNT and YYREEE (reference sequence). With 1 base clipped from V and 2 bases from J, the junction kept 5 bases outside the gene matches. The CDR3 has 16 residues. The CDR3 nucleotides read TGTGCCAGCAGCTTGTTCAGCGGGGCTAACACCGGGGAGCTGTTTTTT. It encodes CASSLFSGANTGELFF.

The chain combines TRBV7-9 with TRBJ2-1, with D unresolved. The CDR3 consists of 13 residues. Germline assignment: CDR1 SEHNR and CDR2 FQNEAQ (reference sequence). Trimming removed 1 base at V and 10 bases at J, with 11 bases between. CDR3 region: CASSLGSSYEQFF. The CDR3 bases are TGTGCCAGCAGCTTAGGGAGCTCCTACGAGCAGTTCTTC.

The V call is TRBV28, the J call TRBJ1-1; TRBD1 matches at 7 bases. J gave up 4 bases and V 3 bases, and 2 bases lay outside the gene matches. This CDR3 has 13 residues. In germline, CDR1 is MDHEN, CDR2 SYDVKM. In DNA, the CDR3 is TGTGCCAGCAGTTTCGGACAGGTCACTGAAGCTTTCTTT. It encodes CASSFGQVTEAFF. The entire variable domain, with the rest obtained from reference TRBV28 and TRBJ1-1, is as follows: DVKVTQSSRYLVKRTGEKVFLECVQDMDHENMFWYRQDPGLGLRLIYFSYDVKMKEKGDIPEGYSVSREKKERFSLILESASTNQTSMYLCASSFGQVTEAFFGQGTRLTVV.

The CDR3 DNA follows: TGCAGTGCTACCACGACAGGGGGCATGAATTCACCCCTCCACTTT. This gives the protein CSATTTGGMNSPLHF. This chain links TRBV20-1 with TRBJ1-6, with 10 positions matching TRBD1. The length of the CDR3 is 15 residues. The junction had 7 bases not matched to a gene; V was cut back by 4 bases and J by 7 bases. CDR1 and CDR2 from the germline V gene are DFQATT and SNEGSKA (reference sequence).

This clonotype was observed at least ten times. This chain connects TRBV28 to TRBJ2-5; D unclear. Trimming removed 5 bases from V and 5 bases from J, with 15 bases in between. The CDR3 totals 14 residues. Germline V gives CDR1 MDHEN, CDR2 SYDVKM. The CDR3 loop reads CASSLFTSRETQYF. CDR3 bases: TGTGCCAGCAGTCTTTTCACCTCCCGGGAGACCCAGTACTTC. The full variable domain, its missing parts supplied by reference TRBV28 and TRBJ2-5, is DVKVTQSSRYLVKRTGEKVFLECVQDMDHENMFWYRQDPGLGLRLIYFSYDVKMKEKGDIPEGYSVSREKKERFSLILESASTNQTSMYLCASSLFTSRETQYFGPGTRLLVL.

This sequence joins TRBV7-2 and TRBJ1-5, with D perhaps TRBD1 (5 bases). The CDR3 extends over 15 amino acids. V lost 0 bases, J lost 5 bases, and 11 bases lay in between. Germline V gene data show CDR1 as SGHTA and CDR2 as FQGNSA. CDR3 sequence: CASSLAGRADQPQHF. In DNA form, the CDR3 reads TGTGCCAGCAGCTTAGCGGGCAGGGCGGATCAGCCCCAGCATTTT.